Below, one T cell receptor beta chain is given with its context. This specimen comes from a study of blood T cell repertoires in COVID-19. Assay: immunoSEQ multiplex PCR; the TCRdb copy retains only in-frame clones and omits some. The table shows over 200,000 clones, with about 85% occurring only once. V gave up 5 bases and J gave up 6 bases, with 12 bases separating them. Germline V gene data show CDR1 as LGHDT and CDR2 as YNNKEL (reference sequence). The CDR3 has 13 amino acids. Specimen: PBMCs or T cells enriched from blood (not recorded which). The chain combines TRBV3-1 (or the pseudogene TRBV3-2) with TRBJ2-3, with D possibly being TRBD1 (5 bases). This clonotype originated in a man aged 35 to 55 who had recovered from COVID-19. CDR3 amino acids: CASSTPPGDTQYF. The CDR3 bases are TGTGCCAGCAGCACCCCCCCAGGGGATACGCAGTATTTT.